The 8 T cell receptor beta chains below were found in one sample sequenced in a study of blood T cell repertoires in COVID-19 (dated by TCRdb to 2018 to 2021). The library was generated by the immunoSEQ multiplex PCR assay. TCRdb provides this immuneACCESS table in a form limited to in-frame rearrangements. Some clones are lacking; in checked studies, under half of them reflect an unresolved V gene, and why the rest are absent is not known. This sample comprises fewer than 200,000 clones, approximately 88% of them detected only once. The ten largest clones capture roughly 9.2% of the sample. Sequencing used peripheral blood. The origin of the receptors is a woman aged 80 or over with active or convalescent COVID-19.

This clone showed up just once. The CDR3 nucleotides are TGCGCCAGCAGCTTAGCGGCCGAGGCAGATACGCAGTATTTT. It is translated as CASSLAAEADTQYF. The chain recombines TRBV5-1 with TRBJ2-3; perhaps TRBD2 as D (5 bases). Trimming stripped 2 bases from V and 4 bases from J, with 11 bases between. The CDR3 loop spans 14 amino acids. Germline values: CDR1 SGHRS, CDR2 YFSETQ.

This clone was observed a handful of times. Germline and junction disagree at one end, which may indicate a read error. This chain joins TRBV7-7 and TRBJ2-7, with TRBD2 matching over 9 bases. This CDR3 spans 16 amino acids. Germline CDR1 is SSHAT and CDR2 is FNYEAQ (reference sequence). CDR3: CASRCGRGRTLGEQYF. Here the CDR3 DNA reads TGTGCTAGCAGGTGCGGGAGGGGACGCACCCTGGGGGAGCAGTACTTC.

This clone was detected once. The CDR3 DNA reads as TGTGCCAGCAGTGACCTTCTGCGGGTTAGAGGGACTGAAGCTTTCTTT. It is translated as CASSDLLRVRGTEAFF. The J gene is TRBJ1-1, the V gene TRBV6-1; no firm D call. Deletions cut 3 bases from V and 5 bases from J, with 19 bases between. The V gene's germline CDR1 is MNHNS and CDR2 SASEGT. This CDR3 region has 16 residues.

The count of this clone is one. J is TRBJ1-2 and V is TRBV18; tentatively, D is TRBD1 (6 bases). The CDR3 is 15 residues long. Germline V lookup: CDR1 KGHSH, CDR2 LQKENI. V was clipped by 3 bases and J by 6 bases, with 17 bases between them. The CDR3 reads CASSPIGGAWDGYTF. The CDR3 nucleotides read TGTGCCAGCTCACCTATTGGGGGCGCTTGGGATGGCTACACCTTC.

The rearrangement uses TRBV27 and TRBJ1-5, with no clear D. The CDR3 extends over 13 amino acids. CDR1 is MNHEY, CDR2 SMNVEV, per germline (reference sequence). V lost 3 bases and J 7 bases, leaving 10 bases between the germline ends. The CDR3 nucleotides read TGTGCCAGCAGTTTGGAGAGGTACCAGCCCCAGCATTTT. Translation: CASSLERYQPQHF.

CDR3 sequence reads: CASSLSAGNSYEQYF. CDR3 sequence (DNA): TGCGCCAGCAGCCTGTCCGCGGGGAACTCCTACGAGCAGTACTTC. The gene calls are TRBV4-3 and TRBJ2-7; possibly TRBD2 for D (6 bases). Germline V gives CDR1 LGHNA, CDR2 YSLEER. CDR3 size: 15 residues. Deletions cut 4 bases from V and 0 bases from J, with 13 bases between.

This chain links TRBV9 with TRBJ1-1, with 8 bases lining up with TRBD1. J lost 8 bases, V lost 3 bases, and 6 bases had no gene match. The CDR3 has 13 amino acids. Germline values: CDR1 SGDLS, CDR2 YYNGEE. CDR3 in amino acids: CASSARGLREAFF. The CDR3 nucleotides read TGTGCCAGCAGCGCCAGGGGGCTAAGGGAAGCTTTCTTT.

The rearrangement joins TRBV9 to TRBJ2-2; the D gene is possibly TRBD1 (5 bases). The germline CDR1 and CDR2 sequences are SGDLS and YYNGEE. This CDR3 region has 15 residues. V lost 0 bases to trimming and J lost 6 bases, with 12 bases between them. CDR3 sequence: CASSVAGPPPGELFF. The CDR3 bases are TGTGCCAGCAGCGTAGCAGGGCCCCCTCCCGGGGAGCTGTTTTTT. Drawing the rest from reference TRBV9 and TRBJ2-2, the complete variable domain is DSGVTQTPKHLITATGQRVTLRCSPRSGDLSVYWYQQSLDQGLQFLIQYYNGEERAKGNILERFSAQQFPDLHSELNLSSLELGDSALYFCASSVAGPPPGELFFGEGSRLTVL.